The 8 T cell receptor beta chains below come from one sample, sequenced in a study of blood T cell repertoires in COVID-19 (dated by TCRdb to the early 2020s). The library was produced with the immunoSEQ multiplex PCR assay. TCRdb re-hosts the immuneACCESS table, in-frame sequences only. Its copies lack some clones; in the studies checked, an unresolved V gene accounts for under half of them, and the cause for the rest is not known. Here the sample has approximately 340,000 clones; approximately 90% occur a single time. The ten largest make up just over 0.85% of the sample. Sequenced: PBMCs or T cells enriched from blood (not recorded which). The receptors here all came from a woman between 35 and 50 years old who had been exposed to COVID-19.

The chain links TRBV13 to TRBJ1-3, with 7 bases aligning to TRBD1. Germline trimming cut 1 base from V and 2 bases from J; bases unmatched to any gene: 11. The CDR3 runs to 18 residues. The germline gives CDR1 PRHDT, CDR2 FYEKMQ (reference sequence). DNA of the CDR3: TGTGCCAGCAGCTTAGTATTCGGGGACAGAAAAACTGGAAACACCATATATTTT. Translation: CASSLVFGDRKTGNTIYF.

The J gene is TRBJ2-4, the V gene TRBV7-9, with TRBD2 matching 8 bases. Germline CDR1 SEHNR, CDR2 FQNEAQ (reference sequence). V gave up 2 bases and J gave up 3 bases; unmatched junction bases: 3. The CDR3 extends over 15 amino acids. The CDR3 reads CASSLTRGDKNIQYF. The CDR3 bases are TGTGCCAGCAGCTTAACGCGGGGGGACAAAAACATTCAGTACTTC.

The chain joins TRBV12-3 or TRBV12-4 to TRBJ1-5; tentative D call: TRBD1 (6 bases). The CDR3 has 13 residues. V lost 3 bases to trimming and J lost 6 bases, with 9 bases between them. The DNA of the CDR3 is TGTGCCAGCAGTTTGGGAGGGGGTCAGCCCCAGCATTTT. This codes for CASSLGGGQPQHF.

The chain links TRBV5-1 to TRBJ1-5; no firm D call. Trimming shortened V by 0 bases and J by 0 bases, and 7 bases separated the two germline ends. CDR3 size: 15 residues. CDR1 and CDR2 from the germline V gene are SGHRS and YFSETQ. The CDR3 DNA follows: TGCGCCAGCAGCTTGGACACAAATAGCAATCAGCCCCAGCATTTT. Amino acid sequence: CASSLDTNSNQPQHF.

The gene calls are TRBV9 and TRBJ1-2, with 11 bases that match TRBD1. Per germline, CDR1 SGDLS and CDR2 YYNGEE. This CDR3 is built from 15 residues. V dropped 0 bases and J dropped 6; count of bases not matched to a gene: 4. In DNA, the CDR3 is TGTGCCAGCAGCGTAGGTGGGACAGGGGGTAATGGCTACACCTTC. Protein product: CASSVGGTGGNGYTF. The full variable domain, with the rest looked up from reference TRBV9 and TRBJ1-2, is DSGVTQTPKHLITATGQRVTLRCSPRSGDLSVYWYQQSLDQGLQFLIQYYNGEERAKGNILERFSAQQFPDLHSELNLSSLELGDSALYFCASSVGGTGGNGYTFGSGTRLTVV.

The J gene is TRBJ1-4, the V gene TRBV7-8; D possibly corresponds to TRBD1 (6 bases). V was shortened by 5 bases and J by 8 bases, with 15 bases between the two germline ends. The germline CDR1 and CDR2 sequences are SGHVS and FQNEAQ. The CDR3 length is 14 residues. CDR3 sequence (DNA): TGTGCCAGCAGCCTGGGGACAAGAGAAGAAAAACTGTTTTTT. Translating gives CASSLGTREEKLFF.

The rearrangement uses TRBV20-1 and TRBJ2-3; no clear D gene. The CDR3 is 13 residues long. The V end lost 3 bases, the J end lost 0 bases, and 7 bases lay between the germline ends. Germline V gives CDR1 DFQATT, CDR2 SNEGSKA (reference sequence). The CDR3, as DNA: TGCAGTGCTAGTGACGGGAGCACAGATACGCAGTATTTT. Protein: CSASDGSTDTQYF.

J is TRBJ1-2 and V is TRBV7-2; D is possibly TRBD1 (6 bases). Germline CDR1 SGHTA, CDR2 FQGNSA. Between the trimmed V and J ends, which lost 4 bases and 8 bases, there was a span of 11 bases. This CDR3 is built from 12 residues. The CDR3 spells CASSSQGRGYTF. The CDR3 nucleotides are TGTGCCAGCAGCTCACAGGGCCGGGGCTACACCTTC.